The entry below gives a single TCR beta chain sequence along with its context. No antigen is known for it. TCRdb processed the RT-PCR reads anew with MiXCR; each CDR3 protein has one entry. This repertoire shows under 750,000 distinct CDR3 sequences, 12% found once; its top ten account for roughly a tenth. From germline, CDR1 is SGHAT and CDR2 FQNNGV. The CDR3 length is 14 residues. V was shortened by 5 bases and J by 7 bases, with 15 bases between the two germline ends. This sample is part of a study of response to subunit inactivated influenza vaccine. Regarding the study as a whole: Authors suggested few new T cells are recruited by each seasonal influenza vaccination.

The clonotype originates from a man aged 50-60 years who received an inactivated influenza vaccine. The chain recombines TRBV11-2 with TRBJ2-1; possibly TRBD2 for D (5 bases). Sequences were derived from PBMCs from blood, sampled on the day of vaccination. The CDR3: CASSPWSAANEQFF. Here the CDR3 DNA reads TGTGCCAGCAGCCCTTGGTCAGCGGCTAATGAGCAGTTCTTC.